This T cell receptor (beta chain) was captured by sequencing in a study of shared clonotypes between healthy human individuals. Study-wide results and limits: Clonotypes not shared had lower generation probabilities than those common to all four donors. Among a handful of donors, approximately 5% of naive CD4 clonotypes were found in common.

To note about this clone: Its antigen is unidentified.

All donors qualified as healthy HIV-negative adults and had experienced no recent acute infections or vaccinations. The genomic DNA of each subset was split evenly across several immunoSEQ plates. TCRdb's copy holds only in-frame clones and misses some; the assay was immunoSEQ multiplex PCR. The sample lists approximately 1.4 million clones, roughly 98% seen once, with about 0.4% in the top ten. This CDR3 region has 15 residues. The V end was cut by 2 bases, the J end by 0 bases, with 10 bases between. Germline values: CDR1 WSHSY, CDR2 SAAADI. This sequence originates from a young man in good health. The chain has TRBV10-2 and TRBJ1-2; no clear D gene. Sequencing input: naive CD4+ T cells sorted from blood. Described subset: CD45RA+ positively selected. CDR3 residues: CASSERRSSNYGYTF. The CDR3 DNA follows: TGCGCCAGCAGTGAGAGGAGATCCTCTAACTATGGCTACACCTTC.